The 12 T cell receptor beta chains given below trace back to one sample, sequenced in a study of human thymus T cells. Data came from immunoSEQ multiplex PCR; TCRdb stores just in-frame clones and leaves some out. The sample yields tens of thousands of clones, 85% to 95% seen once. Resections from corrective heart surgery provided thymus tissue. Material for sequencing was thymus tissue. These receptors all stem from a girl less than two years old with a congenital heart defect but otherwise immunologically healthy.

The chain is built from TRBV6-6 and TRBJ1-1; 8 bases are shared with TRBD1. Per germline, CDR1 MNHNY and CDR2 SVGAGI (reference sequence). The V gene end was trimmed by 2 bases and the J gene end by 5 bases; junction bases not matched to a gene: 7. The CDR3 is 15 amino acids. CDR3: CASSYTDRGATEAFF. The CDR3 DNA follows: TGTGCCAGCAGTTACACAGACAGGGGAGCGACTGAAGCTTTCTTT.

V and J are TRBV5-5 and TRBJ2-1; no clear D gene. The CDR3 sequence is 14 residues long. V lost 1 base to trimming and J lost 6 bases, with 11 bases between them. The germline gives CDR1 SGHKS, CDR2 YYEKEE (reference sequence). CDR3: CASSLSPSANEQFF. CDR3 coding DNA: TGTGCCAGCAGCTTGTCACCGTCTGCCAATGAGCAGTTCTTC.

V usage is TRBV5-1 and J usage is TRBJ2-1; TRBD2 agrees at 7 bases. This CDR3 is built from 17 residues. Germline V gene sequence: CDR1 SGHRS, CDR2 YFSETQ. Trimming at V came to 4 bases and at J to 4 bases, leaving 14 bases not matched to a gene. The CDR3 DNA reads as TGCGCCAGCAGCGAACCGATGGGGAGGGGCCGATACAATGAGCAGTTCTTC. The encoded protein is CASSEPMGRGRYNEQFF.

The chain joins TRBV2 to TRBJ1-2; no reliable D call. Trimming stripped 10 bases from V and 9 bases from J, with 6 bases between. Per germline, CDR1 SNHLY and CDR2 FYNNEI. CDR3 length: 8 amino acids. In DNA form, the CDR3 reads TGTGCCACTTTAAGCTACACCTTC. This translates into CATLSYTF.

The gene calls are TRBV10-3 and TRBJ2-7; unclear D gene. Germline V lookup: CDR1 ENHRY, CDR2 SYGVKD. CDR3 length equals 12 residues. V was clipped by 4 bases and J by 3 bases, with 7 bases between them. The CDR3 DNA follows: TGTGCCATCAGTGGGCAGGACTACGAGCAGTACTTC. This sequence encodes CAISGQDYEQYF.

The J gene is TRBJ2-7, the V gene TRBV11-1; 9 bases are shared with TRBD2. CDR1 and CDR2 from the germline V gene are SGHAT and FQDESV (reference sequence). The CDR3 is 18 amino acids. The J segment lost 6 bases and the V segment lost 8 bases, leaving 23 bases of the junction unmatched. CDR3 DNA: TGTGCCAGCTCATGGGGGCCTCATACTAGCGGGCGGATTGTCGAGCAGTACTTC. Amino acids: CASSWGPHTSGRIVEQYF. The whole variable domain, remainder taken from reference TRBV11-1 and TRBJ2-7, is EAEVAQSPRYKITEKSQAVAFWCDPISGHATLYWYRQILGQGPELLVQFQDESVVDDSQLPKDRFSAERLKGVDSTLKIQPAELGDSAMYLCASSWGPHTSGRIVEQYFGPGTRLTVT.

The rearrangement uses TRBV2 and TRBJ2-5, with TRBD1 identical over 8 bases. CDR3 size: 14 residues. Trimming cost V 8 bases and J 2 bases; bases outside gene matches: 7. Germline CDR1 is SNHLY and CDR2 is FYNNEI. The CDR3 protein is CASRAGGPQETQYF. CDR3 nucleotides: TGTGCCAGCCGGGCAGGGGGCCCTCAAGAGACCCAGTACTTC. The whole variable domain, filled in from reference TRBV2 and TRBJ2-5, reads EPEVTQTPSHQVTQMGQEVILRCVPISNHLYFYWYRQILGQKVEFLVSFYNNEISEKSEIFDDQFSVERPDGSNFTLKIRSTKLEDSAMYFCASRAGGPQETQYFGPGTRLLVL.

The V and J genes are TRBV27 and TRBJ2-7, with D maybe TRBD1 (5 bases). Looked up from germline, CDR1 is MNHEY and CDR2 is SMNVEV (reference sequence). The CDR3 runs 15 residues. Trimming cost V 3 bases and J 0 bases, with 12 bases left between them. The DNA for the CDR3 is TGTGCCAGCAGTTTGTACAGGTCAAGCTCCTACGAGCAGTACTTC. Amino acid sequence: CASSLYRSSSYEQYF.

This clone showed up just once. The CDR3 reads CASSSRGQYNTGELFF. For the CDR3, the DNA is TGTGCCAGCAGCTCCCGGGGACAGTACAACACCGGGGAGCTGTTTTTT. J is TRBJ2-2 and V is TRBV7-9; 7 bases line up with TRBD1. The CDR3 runs to 16 residues. The V gene end was trimmed by 4 bases and the J gene end by 2 bases; junction bases not matched to a gene: 7. Germline values: CDR1 SEHNR, CDR2 FQNEAQ (reference sequence).

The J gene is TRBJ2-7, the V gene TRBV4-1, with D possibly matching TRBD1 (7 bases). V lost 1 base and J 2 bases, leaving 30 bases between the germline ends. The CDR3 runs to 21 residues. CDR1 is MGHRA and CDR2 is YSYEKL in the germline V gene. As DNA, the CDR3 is TGCGCCAGCAGCCAAGTTTGGAGAGGGGGGACAGAGCTCGGGAGCGCCTACGAGCAGTACTTC. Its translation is CASSQVWRGGTELGSAYEQYF.

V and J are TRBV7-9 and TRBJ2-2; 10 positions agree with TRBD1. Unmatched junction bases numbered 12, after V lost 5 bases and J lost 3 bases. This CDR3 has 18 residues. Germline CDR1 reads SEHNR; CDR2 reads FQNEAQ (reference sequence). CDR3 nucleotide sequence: TGTGCCAGCAGCGCTACCCGGGACAGGGGCGAACACACCGGGGAGCTGTTTTTT. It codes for CASSATRDRGEHTGELFF.

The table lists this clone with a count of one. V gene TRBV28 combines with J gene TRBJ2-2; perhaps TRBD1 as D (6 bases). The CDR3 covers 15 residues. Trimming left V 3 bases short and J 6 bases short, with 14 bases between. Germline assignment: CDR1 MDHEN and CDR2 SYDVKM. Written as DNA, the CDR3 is TGTGCCAGCAGTTTCACAGGGTCTTTGGCCGGGGAGCTGTTTTTT. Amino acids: CASSFTGSLAGELFF.